This TCR beta chain was found in a study of cytomegalovirus exposure and HLA in healthy donors. The CDR3 consists of 14 residues. Per germline, CDR1 SGHNT and CDR2 YYREEE (reference sequence). J gave up 7 bases and V 1 base, and 6 bases lay outside the gene matches. Study observations and caveats: The productive fraction for most TCR beta V segments was about 87% or about 30% in an earlier analysis. Clonal expansion was found to be greater in HLA-associated TCR beta chains than in equally common others in a later analysis.

PCR primers comprised 60 Vbeta and 13 Jbeta primers. Profiling relied on immunoSEQ multiplex PCR, and the TCRdb table lists in-frame clones only, not all of them. The sample includes about 98,000 clones, around 67% of them seen just once. Comments on this clone: Its target is not known.

The sequence derives from a male donor in good health and CMV-seronegative. This rearrangement joins TRBV5-4 to TRBJ2-7, with 9 positions matching TRBD2. The sample was PBMCs. The CDR3: CASSLPSGASEQYF. DNA of the CDR3: TGTGCCAGCAGCTTGCCTAGCGGGGCTTCTGAGCAGTACTTC.